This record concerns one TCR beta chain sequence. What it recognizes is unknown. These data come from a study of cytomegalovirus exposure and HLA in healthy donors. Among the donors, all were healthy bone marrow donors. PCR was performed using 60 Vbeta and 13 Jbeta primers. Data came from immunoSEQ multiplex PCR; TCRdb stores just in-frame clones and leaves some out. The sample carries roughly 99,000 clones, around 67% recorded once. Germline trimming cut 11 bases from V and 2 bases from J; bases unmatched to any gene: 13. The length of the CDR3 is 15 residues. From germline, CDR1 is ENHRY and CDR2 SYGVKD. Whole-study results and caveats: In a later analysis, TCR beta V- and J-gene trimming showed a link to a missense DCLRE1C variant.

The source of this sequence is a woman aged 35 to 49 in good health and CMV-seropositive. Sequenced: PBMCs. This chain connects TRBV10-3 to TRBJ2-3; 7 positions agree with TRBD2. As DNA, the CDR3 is TGTGCCGGGGGGGTGGGCGGCCTAACCACAGATACGCAGTATTTT. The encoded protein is CAGGVGGLTTDTQYF.